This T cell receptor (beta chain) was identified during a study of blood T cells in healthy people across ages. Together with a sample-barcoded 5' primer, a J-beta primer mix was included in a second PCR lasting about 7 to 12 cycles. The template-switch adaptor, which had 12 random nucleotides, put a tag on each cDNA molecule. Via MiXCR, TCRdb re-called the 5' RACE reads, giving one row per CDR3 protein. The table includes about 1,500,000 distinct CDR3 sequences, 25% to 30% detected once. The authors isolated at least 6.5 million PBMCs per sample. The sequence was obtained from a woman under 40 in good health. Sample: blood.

As DNA, the CDR3 is TGTGCCAGCGGTGCCATTGAGGCAAAGTCGGGAGGCTACACCTTC. Encoded protein: CASGAIEAKSGGYTF. The J gene is TRBJ1-2, the V gene TRBV28; D is uncertain. Germline CDR1 MDHEN, CDR2 SYDVKM. The CDR3 runs to 15 residues. Trimming shortened V by 8 bases and J by 8 bases, and 24 bases separated the two germline ends.